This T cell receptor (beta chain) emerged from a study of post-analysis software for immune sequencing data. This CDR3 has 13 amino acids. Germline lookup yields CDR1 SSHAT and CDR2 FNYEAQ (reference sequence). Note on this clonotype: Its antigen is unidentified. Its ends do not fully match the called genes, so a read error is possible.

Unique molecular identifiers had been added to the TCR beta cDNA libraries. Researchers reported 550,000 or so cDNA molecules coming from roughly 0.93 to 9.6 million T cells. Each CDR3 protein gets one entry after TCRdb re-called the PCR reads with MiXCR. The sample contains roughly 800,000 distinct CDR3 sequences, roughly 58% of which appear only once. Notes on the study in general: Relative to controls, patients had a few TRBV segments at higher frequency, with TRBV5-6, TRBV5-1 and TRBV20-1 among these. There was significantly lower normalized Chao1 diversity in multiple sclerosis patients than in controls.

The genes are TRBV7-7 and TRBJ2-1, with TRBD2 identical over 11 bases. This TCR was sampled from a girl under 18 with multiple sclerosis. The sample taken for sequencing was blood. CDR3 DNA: TGTGCTAGCAGCTTAGAGGGGACTAGCGGCCTGTTCTTC. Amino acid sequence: CASSLEGTSGLFF. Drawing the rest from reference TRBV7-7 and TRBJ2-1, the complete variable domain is GAGVSQSPRYKVTKRGQDVTLRCDPISSHATLYWYQQALGQGPEFLTYFNYEAQPDKSGLPSDRFSAERPEGSISTLTIQRTEQRDSAMYRCASSLEGTSGLFFGPGTRLTVL.